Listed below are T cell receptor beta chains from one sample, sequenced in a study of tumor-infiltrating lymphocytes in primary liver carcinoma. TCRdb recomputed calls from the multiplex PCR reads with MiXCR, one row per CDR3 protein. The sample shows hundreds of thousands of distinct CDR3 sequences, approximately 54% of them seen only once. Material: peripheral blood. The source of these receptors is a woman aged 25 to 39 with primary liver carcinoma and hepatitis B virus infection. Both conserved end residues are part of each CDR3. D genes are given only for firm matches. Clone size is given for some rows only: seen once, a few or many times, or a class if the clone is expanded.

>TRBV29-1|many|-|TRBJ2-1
TGCAGCGCCGAAGGGCTGGATGAGCAGTTCTTC
CSAEGLDEQFF
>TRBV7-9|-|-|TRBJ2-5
TGTGCCAGCAGCTTAGACCCCGGGAGCACAGAGACCCAGTACTTC
CASSLDPGSTETQYF
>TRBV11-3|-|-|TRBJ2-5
TGTGCCAGCAGCTTTGTCTCCCAAGAGGCCCAGTACTTC
CASSFVSQEAQYF
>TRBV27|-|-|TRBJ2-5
TGTGCCAGCAGTTTCAGAATGGGGGCGAGGGAGATCCAGTACTTC
CASSFRMGAREIQYF
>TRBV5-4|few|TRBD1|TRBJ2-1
TGTGCCAGCAGGGGCGGACAGGACAATGAGCAGTTCTTC
CASRGGQDNEQFF
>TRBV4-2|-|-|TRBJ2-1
TGTGCCAGCAGCCAAGATGGTATGGATGAGCAGTTCTTC
CASSQDGMDEQFF
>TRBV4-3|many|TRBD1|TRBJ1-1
TGCGCCAGCAGCCCGGGACAGGGGGGGACCGAAGCTTTCTTT
CASSPGQGGTEAFF
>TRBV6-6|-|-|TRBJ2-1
TGTGCCAGCAGTTACTCGTCTATCAGTGAGCAGTTCTTC
CASSYSSISEQFF
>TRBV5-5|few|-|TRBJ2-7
TGTGCCAGCAGACAAGCCGGGATCAACTACGAGCAGTACTTC
CASRQAGINYEQYF
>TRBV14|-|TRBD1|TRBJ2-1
TGTACCAGCAGCCAAGATGGGACAGGGGCCATCTACAATGAGCAGTCCTTC
CTSSQDGTGAIYNEQSF
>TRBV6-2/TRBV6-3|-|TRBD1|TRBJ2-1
TGTGCCAGCGGCAGGACAGGGGCTTACGATGAGCAGTTCTTC
CASGRTGAYDEQFF
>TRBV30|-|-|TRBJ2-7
TGTGCCTGGAGTTCAGGGGTTTCCTACGAGCAGTACTTC
CAWSSGVSYEQYF
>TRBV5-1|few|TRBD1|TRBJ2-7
TGCGCCAGCAGCTTGGGGGACAGGGCCAACGAGCAGTACTTC
CASSLGDRANEQYF
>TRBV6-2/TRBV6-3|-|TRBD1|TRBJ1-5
TGTGCCAGCAAGTCAGGGGGGAACCAGCCCCAGCATTTT
CASKSGGNQPQHF
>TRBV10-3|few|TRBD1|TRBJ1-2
TGTGCCATCAGTCTATCAGGGGGTCGGACCCCGGATTATGGCTACACCTTC
CAISLSGGRTPDYGYTF
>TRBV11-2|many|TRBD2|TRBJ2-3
TGTGCCAGCAGCCAGACGGGACTAGCCGTCAATTTT
CASSQTGLAVNF
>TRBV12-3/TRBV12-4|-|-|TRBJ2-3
TGTACCAGCAGTCGCACAGATACGCAGTATTTT
CTSSRTDTQYF
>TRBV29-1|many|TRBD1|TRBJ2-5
TGCAGCGTTGATACAGGGGGCCAAGAGACCCAGTACTTC
CSVDTGGQETQYF
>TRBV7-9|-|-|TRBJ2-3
TGTGCCAGCAGCCCTCAATCTAGCGTCCCTACTGATACGCAGTATTTT
CASSPQSSVPTDTQYF
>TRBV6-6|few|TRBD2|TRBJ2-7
TGTGCCAGCCAGGCGTCTGGCGGGGGCTACGAGCAGTACTTC
CASQASGGGYEQYF
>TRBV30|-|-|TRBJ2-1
TGTGTCTGGAGTGCTGTGGGGCTAGCTGCCGGTGAGCAGTTCTTC
CVWSAVGLAAGEQFF
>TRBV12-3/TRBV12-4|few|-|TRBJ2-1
TGTGCCAGCAGTTTAGTACCCTACAATGAGCAGTTCTTC
CASSLVPYNEQFF
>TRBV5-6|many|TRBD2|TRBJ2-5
TGTGCCAGCAGCTGGGGACTAGCGGGAGTGGAGACCCAGTACTTC
CASSWGLAGVETQYF
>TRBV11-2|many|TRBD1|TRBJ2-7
TGTGCCAGCAGTACTGACAGGGGCTACGAGCAGTACTTC
CASSTDRGYEQYF
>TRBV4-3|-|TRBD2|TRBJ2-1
TGCGCCAGCAGCCGGACTAGCACGAATGAGCAGTTCTTC
CASSRTSTNEQFF
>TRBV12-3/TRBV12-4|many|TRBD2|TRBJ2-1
TGTGCCAGCAGTATGGGGGGGGGTGTTTACAATGAGCAGTTCTTC
CASSMGGGVYNEQFF
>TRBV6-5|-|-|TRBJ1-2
TGTGCCAGCAGTTATACGGGCAACTATGGCTACACCTTC
CASSYTGNYGYTF
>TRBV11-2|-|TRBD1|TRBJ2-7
TGTGCCAGCAGCTCACCGGGACAGGTGTCCTACAAACAGTACTTC
CASSSPGQVSYKQYF
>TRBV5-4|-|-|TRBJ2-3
TGTGCCAGCAGGGGAGCAGATACGGAGTATTTT
CASRGADTEYF
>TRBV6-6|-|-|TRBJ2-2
TGTGCCAGCACACAGACCCAATCCCCCGGGGAGCTGTTTTTT
CASTQTQSPGELFF
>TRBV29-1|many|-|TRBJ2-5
TGCAGCGTTGATGATCAGACCCAGTACTTC
CSVDDQTQYF
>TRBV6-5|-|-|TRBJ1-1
TGTGCCAGCAGACCCTCAGGGGCCACTGAAACTTTCTTT
CASRPSGATETFF
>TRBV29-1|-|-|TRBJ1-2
TGCAGCGTTGAGGAGGAAGAGATGGGAGCTAACTATGGCTACACCTTC
CSVEEEEMGANYGYTF
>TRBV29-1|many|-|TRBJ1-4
TGCAGCGCCGGGGGGGTTGCTAATGAAAAACTGTTTTTT
CSAGGVANEKLFF
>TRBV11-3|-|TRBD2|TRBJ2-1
TGTGCTAGCAGCGCCGGGACTAACGGGAGGTCGGGGCAGTTCTTC
CASSAGTNGRSGQFF
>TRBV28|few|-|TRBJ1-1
TGTGCCAGCAGTTTTGGTCCCCGGACAGCTGAAGCTTTCTTT
CASSFGPRTAEAFF
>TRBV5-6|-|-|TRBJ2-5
TGTGCCAGCAAGAAGGCTCTCCTCGCGGGGGAGACCCAGTACTTC
CASKKALLAGETQYF
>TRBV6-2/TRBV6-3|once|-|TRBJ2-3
TGTGCCAGCAGTTACAGGTCGGGGGACTCCTTCCGAGATACGCAGTATTTT
CASSYRSGDSFRDTQYF
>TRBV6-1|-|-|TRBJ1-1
TGTGCCTCACGACGGGAGACGAACGCTGAAGCTTTCTTT
CASRRETNAEAFF
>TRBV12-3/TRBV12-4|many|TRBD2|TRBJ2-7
TGTGCCAGCAGCTCCCAAGGACTAGCGGGAGTACGACCCGAGCAGTACTTC
CASSSQGLAGVRPEQYF
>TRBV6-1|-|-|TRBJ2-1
TGTGCCAGCAGTGAATTAAGGTGGGTCTCCTACAATGAGCAGTTCTTC
CASSELRWVSYNEQFF
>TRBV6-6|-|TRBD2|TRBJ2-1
TGTGCCAGCAGTTCCCTACTAGTGGGAGGGTTCTATGAGCAGTTCTTC
CASSSLLVGGFYEQFF
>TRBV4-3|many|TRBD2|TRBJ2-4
TGCGCCAGCAGCCGCGGAAGCACTATGGGAGGGAGCATTCAGTACTTC
CASSRGSTMGGSIQYF
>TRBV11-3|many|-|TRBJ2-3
TGTGCCAGCAGCCCCCTTCTCACAGATACGCAGTATTTT
CASSPLLTDTQYF
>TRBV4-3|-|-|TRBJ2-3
TGCGCCAACAGCCAGACTCTAGGGGGAGGGCCCGGGGGTACGCAGTATTTT
CANSQTLGGGPGGTQYF
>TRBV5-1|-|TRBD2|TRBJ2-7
TGCGCCAGCAGCTTTTCAGCGGGAGGGTCCCACGAGCAGTACTTC
CASSFSAGGSHEQYF
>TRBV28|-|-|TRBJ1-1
TGTGCCACCCGTGGGGAGACAGACACTGAAGCTTTCTTT
CATRGETDTEAFF
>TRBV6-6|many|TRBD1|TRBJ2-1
TGTGCCAGCAGTTACAGGGGACAGAGGATCAGCAATGAGCAGTTCTTC
CASSYRGQRISNEQFF
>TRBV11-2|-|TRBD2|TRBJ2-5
TGTGCTAGCAATCAGACTAGCGGGAGTGGTATGAAGACCCAGTACTTC
CASNQTSGSGMKTQYF